The entry below gives a single T cell receptor (beta chain) sequence along with its context. This clonotype was observed a few times. Its antigen is unknown. There are no base qualities to consult, and no much larger clone falls within one base. The time point tag for this specimen amounts to: patch test 1, 2 weeks after DPC sensitization. The treatment or condition tag for this specimen amounts to: therapeutic diphenylcyclopropenone sensitization with weekly scalp DPC. At every patch-test visit, the blood draw took place before the patch test was put on. To be eligible, patients had to be aged 18 to 70, diagnosed with alopecia and judged suitable for DPC therapy, while pregnant patients were excluded. Total RNA was isolated from unfractionated whole blood collected in Tempus Blood RNA tubes. Library prep was done by RACE. The sequencing machine was a NextSeq 500. Library preparation attached unique molecular identifiers to individual cDNA molecules for quantitative, reproducible TCR counting. For every blood RNA sample, sequencing covered both the TCR alpha and TCR beta chains. The authors processed their data as follows. The median number of TCRs per sample was 95,638, ranging from roughly 23,224 to 690,600. The Decombinator software suite was used to annotate V, J and CDR3 in the TCR reads. Every sample was subsampled to the same number of TCRs (28,000) for the PS versus PT1 abundance plots. Expanded TCRs were defined as absent before sensitization and observed at least eight times at the 2-week time point. Using fastp at Q25 and MiXCR, TCRdb reprocessed the public reads and kept productive beta chains. Each CDR3 protein appears once, grouped with its most common genes and DNA. The V and J calls were not made by the authors but by TCRdb's processing. This sample holds some 82,000 distinct CDR3 sequences; roughly a tenth were observed only once. The ten biggest clones cover around 4% of the sample.

CDR1 and CDR2 (SGHVS, FNYEAQ) derive from the germline V gene. Including cysteine and phenylalanine, the CDR3 has 14 amino acids. Only the CDR3 DNA is retained, 42 bases long and in frame from the first base. Deletion took 5 bases off V and 0 bases off J, with a span of 11 bases between the germline ends. The source of the sample is a study of human T cells and chemical hapten exposure (dated by TCRdb to the early 2020s). Regarding the research as a whole: For sensitization, 2% DPC in acetone was applied to a roughly 2 cm by roughly 2 cm area of upper inner arm skin. Throughout the study period of roughly 24 weeks, patients also received therapeutic DPC doses to the scalp every week. Patch testing was done on the upper back using Finn chambers containing 0.01% DPC, and results were scored after 6 days according to International Contact Dermatitis Research Group standards. Most of the patients in the cohort were female, and the cohort covered alopecia areata with under or over 50% scalp involvement, alopecia totalis and alopecia universalis. The libraries were sequenced as a pool, and the TCR yield per sample differed mostly because of small variations in library volumes within the pool. In alopecia patients, the study followed how the peripheral blood TCR repertoire changed in vivo over primary and secondary sensitization to diphenylcyclopropenone (DPC), a hapten. Blood was sampled from patients pre-sensitization (week 0) and at 2, 6 and about 24 weeks after DPC sensitization. Roughly 30 alopecia patients provided blood for TCR sequencing at one to four time points (pre-sensitization, 2, 6 and 24 weeks).

On the study overall, not on this receptor specifically: Because all patients had alopecia, a presumed autoimmune disease, the immune response of the patients might differ from that of healthy individuals. The number of PT1 expanded TCRs positively correlated with patch test score, significant at thresholds 8, 16 and 32 but not 4. Compared with pre-sensitization or healthy control sets, expanded TCRs formed significantly more large CDR3 similarity clusters, which is consistent with antigen-driven responses. The number of TCRs above 1 in 1000 frequency did not change with DPC sensitization; there was no evidence of global repertoire structure alterations. After repeated subsampling, changes were observed in the strength of the expansion versus patch-test correlation and in the threshold at which the correlation became significant.

The specimen was whole blood, collected in connection with sensitization to the hapten diphenylcyclopropenone (DPC). The V gene is TRBV7-6 and the J gene is TRBJ2-7, with no confidently assigned D gene. The TCR sequence derives from a woman aged 45-60 years with alopecia areata. Some clones in this sample may be carry-over from other donors' samples. This receptor has the CDR3 CASSPVLASYEQYF. In nucleotide form, the sequence is TGTGCCAGCAGCCCGGTTCTGGCCTCCTACGAGCAGTACTTC.